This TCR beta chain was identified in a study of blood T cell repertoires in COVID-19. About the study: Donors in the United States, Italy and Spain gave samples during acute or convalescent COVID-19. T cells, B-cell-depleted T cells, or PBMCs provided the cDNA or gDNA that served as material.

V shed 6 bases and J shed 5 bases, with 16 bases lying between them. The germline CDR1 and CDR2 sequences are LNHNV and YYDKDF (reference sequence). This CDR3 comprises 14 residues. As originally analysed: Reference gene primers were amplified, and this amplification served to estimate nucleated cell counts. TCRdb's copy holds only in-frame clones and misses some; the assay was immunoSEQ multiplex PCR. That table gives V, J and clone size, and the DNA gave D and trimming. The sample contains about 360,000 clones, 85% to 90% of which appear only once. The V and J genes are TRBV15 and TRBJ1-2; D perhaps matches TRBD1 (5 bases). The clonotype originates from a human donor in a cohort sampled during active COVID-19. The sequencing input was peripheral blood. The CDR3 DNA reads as TGTGCCACCAGGAAAAGGGGAGGGGAGTATGGCTACACCTTC. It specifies CATRKRGGEYGYTF.